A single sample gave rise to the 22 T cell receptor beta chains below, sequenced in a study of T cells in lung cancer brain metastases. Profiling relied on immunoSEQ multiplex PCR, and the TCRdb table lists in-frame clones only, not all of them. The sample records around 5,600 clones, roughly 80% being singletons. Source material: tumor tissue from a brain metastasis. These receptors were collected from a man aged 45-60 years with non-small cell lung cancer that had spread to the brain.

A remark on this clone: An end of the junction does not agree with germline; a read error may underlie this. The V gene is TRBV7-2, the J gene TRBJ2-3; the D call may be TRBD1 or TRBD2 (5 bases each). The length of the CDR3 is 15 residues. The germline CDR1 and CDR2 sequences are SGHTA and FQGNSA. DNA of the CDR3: TGTGCCAGCAGCTCCGGTACTAGACAGCTGCAGTTAATTGGTTTT. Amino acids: CASSSGTRQLQLIGF.

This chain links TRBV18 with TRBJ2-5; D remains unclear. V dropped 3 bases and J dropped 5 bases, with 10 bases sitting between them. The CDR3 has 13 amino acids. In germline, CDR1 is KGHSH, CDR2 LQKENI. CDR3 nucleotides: TGTGCCAGCTCACCGGAGACCACCGAGACCCAGTACTTC. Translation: CASSPETTETQYF.

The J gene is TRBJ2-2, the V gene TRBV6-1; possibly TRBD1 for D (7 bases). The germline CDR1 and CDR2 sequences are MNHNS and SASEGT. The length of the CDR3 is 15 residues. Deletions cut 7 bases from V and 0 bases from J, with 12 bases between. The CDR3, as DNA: TGTGCCAGCACCCGCGGGACAGCGAACACCGGGGAGCTGTTTTTT. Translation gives CASTRGTANTGELFF.

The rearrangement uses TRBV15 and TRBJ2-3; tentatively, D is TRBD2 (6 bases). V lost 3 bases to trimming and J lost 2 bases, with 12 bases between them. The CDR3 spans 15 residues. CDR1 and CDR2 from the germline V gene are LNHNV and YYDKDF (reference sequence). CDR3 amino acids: CATSSLGLTTDTQYF. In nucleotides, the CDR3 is TGTGCCACCAGCAGCCTGGGACTTACCACAGATACGCAGTATTTT.

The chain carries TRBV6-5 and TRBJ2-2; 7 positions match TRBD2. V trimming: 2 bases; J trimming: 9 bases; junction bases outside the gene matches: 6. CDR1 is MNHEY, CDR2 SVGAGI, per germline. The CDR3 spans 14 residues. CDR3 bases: TGTGCCAGCAGTTACGAACGGGGGGAGAGGGAGCTGTTTTTT. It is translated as CASSYERGERELFF.

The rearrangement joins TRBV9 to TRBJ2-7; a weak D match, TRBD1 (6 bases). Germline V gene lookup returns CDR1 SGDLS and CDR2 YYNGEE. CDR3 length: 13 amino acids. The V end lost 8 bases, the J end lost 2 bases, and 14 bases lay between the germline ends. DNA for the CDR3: TGTGCCAGGAAAGACAGGTTTACCTACGAGCAGTACTTC. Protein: CARKDRFTYEQYF.

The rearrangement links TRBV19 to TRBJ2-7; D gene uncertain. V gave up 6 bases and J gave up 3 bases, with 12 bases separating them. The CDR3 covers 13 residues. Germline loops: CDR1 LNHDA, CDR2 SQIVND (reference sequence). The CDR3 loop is CASSPGRLYEQYF. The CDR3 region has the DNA TGTGCCAGTAGCCCCGGACGGCTCTACGAGCAGTACTTC. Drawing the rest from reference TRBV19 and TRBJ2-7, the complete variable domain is DGGITQSPKYLFRKEGQNVTLSCEQNLNHDAMYWYRQDPGQGLRLIYYSQIVNDFQKGDIAEGYSVSREKKESFPLTVTSAQKNPTAFYLCASSPGRLYEQYFGPGTRLTVT.

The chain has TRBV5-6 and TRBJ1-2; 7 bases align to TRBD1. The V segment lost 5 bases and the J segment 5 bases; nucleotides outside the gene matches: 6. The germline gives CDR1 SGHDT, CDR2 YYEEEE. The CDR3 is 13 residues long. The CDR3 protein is CASRNRQGYGYTF. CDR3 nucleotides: TGTGCCAGCAGAAATAGACAGGGATATGGCTACACCTTC.

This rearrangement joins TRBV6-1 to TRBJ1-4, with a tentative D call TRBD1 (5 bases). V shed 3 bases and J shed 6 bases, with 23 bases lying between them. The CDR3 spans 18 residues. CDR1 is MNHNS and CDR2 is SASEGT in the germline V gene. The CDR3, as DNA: TGTGCCAGCAGTGAGTACACCCTGGGGTCTGGGGGTGATGAAAAACTGTTTTTT. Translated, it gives CASSEYTLGSGGDEKLFF.

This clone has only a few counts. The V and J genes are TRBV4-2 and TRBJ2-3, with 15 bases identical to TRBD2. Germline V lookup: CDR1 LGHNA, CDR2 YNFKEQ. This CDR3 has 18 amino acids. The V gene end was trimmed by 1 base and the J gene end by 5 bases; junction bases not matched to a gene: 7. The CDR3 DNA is TGTGCCAGCAGCCAAGCAGTGGGGACTAGCGGGGGGCGAGATACGCAGTATTTT. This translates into CASSQAVGTSGGRDTQYF.

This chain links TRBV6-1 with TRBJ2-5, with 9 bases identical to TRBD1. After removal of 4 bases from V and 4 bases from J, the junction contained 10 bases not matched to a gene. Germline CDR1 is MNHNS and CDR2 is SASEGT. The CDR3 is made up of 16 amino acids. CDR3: CASSAPGQGVRETQYF. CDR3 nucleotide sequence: TGTGCCAGCAGTGCCCCGGGACAGGGTGTGAGAGAGACCCAGTACTTC.

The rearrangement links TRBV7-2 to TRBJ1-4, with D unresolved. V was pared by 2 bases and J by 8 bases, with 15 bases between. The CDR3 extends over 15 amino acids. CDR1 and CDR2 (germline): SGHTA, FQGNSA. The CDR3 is CASSLRSAEQEKLFF. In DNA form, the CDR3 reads TGTGCCAGCAGCTTACGTAGCGCAGAACAGGAAAAACTGTTTTTT.

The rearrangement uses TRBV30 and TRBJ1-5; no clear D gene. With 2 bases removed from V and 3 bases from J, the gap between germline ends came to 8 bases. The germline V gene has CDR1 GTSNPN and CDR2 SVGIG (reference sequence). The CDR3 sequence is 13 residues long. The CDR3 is CAWSQELNQPQHF. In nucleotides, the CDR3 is TGTGCCTGGAGTCAGGAGCTCAATCAGCCCCAGCATTTT.

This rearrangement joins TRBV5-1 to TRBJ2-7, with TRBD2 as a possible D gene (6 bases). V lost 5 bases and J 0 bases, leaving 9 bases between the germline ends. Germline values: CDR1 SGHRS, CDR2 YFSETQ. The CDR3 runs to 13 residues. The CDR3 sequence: CASRVGGSYEQYF. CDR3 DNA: TGCGCCAGCAGGGTCGGGGGCTCCTACGAGCAGTACTTC.

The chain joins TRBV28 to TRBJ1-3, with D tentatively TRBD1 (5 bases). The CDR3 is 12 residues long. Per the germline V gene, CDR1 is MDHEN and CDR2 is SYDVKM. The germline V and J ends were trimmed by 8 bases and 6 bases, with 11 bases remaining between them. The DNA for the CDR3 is TGTGCCAGCCGAGGGGCTTTAAACACCATATATTTT. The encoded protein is CASRGALNTIYF.

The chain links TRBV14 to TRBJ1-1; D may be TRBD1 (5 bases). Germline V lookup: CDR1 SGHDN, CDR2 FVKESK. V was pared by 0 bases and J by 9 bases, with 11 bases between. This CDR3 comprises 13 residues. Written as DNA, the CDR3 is TGTGCCAGCAGCCAAGATGGGAGACAGAAAGCTTTCTTT. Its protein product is CASSQDGRQKAFF. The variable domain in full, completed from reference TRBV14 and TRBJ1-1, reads EAGVTQFPSHSVIEKGQTVTLRCDPISGHDNLYWYRRVMGKEIKFLLHFVKESKQDESGMPNNRFLAERTGGTYSTLKVQPAELEDSGVYFCASSQDGRQKAFFGQGTRLTVV.

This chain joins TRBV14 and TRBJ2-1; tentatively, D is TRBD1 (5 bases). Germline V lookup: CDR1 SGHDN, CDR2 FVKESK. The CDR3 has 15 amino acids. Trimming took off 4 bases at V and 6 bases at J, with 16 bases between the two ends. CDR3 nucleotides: TGTGCCAGCAGCCGAACAACAGGTGGGGCCAATGAGCAGTTCTTC. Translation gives CASSRTTGGANEQFF.

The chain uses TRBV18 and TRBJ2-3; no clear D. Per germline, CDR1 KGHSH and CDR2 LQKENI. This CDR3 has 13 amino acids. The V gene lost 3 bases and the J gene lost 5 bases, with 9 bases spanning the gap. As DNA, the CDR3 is TGTGCCAGCTCACCGGATCAAGTAGATACGCAGTATTTT. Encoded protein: CASSPDQVDTQYF.

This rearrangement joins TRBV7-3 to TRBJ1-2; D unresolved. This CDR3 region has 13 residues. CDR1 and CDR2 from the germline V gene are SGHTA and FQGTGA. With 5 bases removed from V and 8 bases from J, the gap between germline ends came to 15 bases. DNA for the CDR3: TGTGCCAGCAGCCTAGAGCCCATCACAGGCTACACCTTC. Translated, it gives CASSLEPITGYTF.

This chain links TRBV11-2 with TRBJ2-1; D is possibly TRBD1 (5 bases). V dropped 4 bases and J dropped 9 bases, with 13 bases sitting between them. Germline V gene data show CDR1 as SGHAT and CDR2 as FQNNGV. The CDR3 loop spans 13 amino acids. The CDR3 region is CASSSSQGTEQFF. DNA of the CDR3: TGTGCCAGCAGCTCCTCCCAGGGAACTGAGCAGTTCTTC.

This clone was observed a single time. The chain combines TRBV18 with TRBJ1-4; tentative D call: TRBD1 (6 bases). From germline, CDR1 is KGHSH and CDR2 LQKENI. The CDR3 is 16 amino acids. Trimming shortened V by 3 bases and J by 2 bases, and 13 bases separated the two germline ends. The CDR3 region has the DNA TGTGCCAGCTCACCGACCCAGGGGAGGACTAATGAAAAACTGTTTTTT. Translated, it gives CASSPTQGRTNEKLFF.

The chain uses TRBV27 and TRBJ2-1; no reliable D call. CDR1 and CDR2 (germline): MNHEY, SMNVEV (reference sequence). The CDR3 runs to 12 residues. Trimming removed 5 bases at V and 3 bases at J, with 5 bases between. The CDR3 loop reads CASSRIYNEQFF. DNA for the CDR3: TGTGCCAGCAGTCGGATCTACAATGAGCAGTTCTTC.